This entry lists 31 T cell receptor beta chains sequenced from one sample in a study of cytomegalovirus exposure and HLA in healthy donors. Researchers ran the PCR with 60 Vbeta and 13 Jbeta primers. TCRdb keeps only in-frame clones here, not all; method: immunoSEQ multiplex PCR. In the table there are about 120,000 clones, roughly 70% of which are singletons. The specimen was PBMCs. These receptors originate from a man aged 30 to 45 in good health and CMV-seropositive.

The chain carries TRBV9 and TRBJ1-2; TRBD1 is a possible D gene (6 bases). V was clipped by 4 bases and J by 8 bases, with 9 bases between them. CDR1 and CDR2 from the germline V gene are SGDLS and YYNGEE. The CDR3 runs 11 residues. The CDR3 loop is CASSNRAGYTF. The CDR3, as DNA: TGTGCCAGCAGCAACAGGGCAGGCTACACCTTC.

The chain combines TRBV28 with TRBJ2-3; TRBD2 aligns across 12 bases. Germline assignment: CDR1 MDHEN and CDR2 SYDVKM. The CDR3 loop spans 16 amino acids. The V and J ends lost 5 bases and 4 bases, in that order; junction bases with no gene match: 7. The CDR3 spells CASSARLAGEPDTQYF. The CDR3 DNA reads as TGTGCCAGCAGTGCCCGACTAGCGGGAGAGCCAGATACGCAGTATTTT.

The J gene is TRBJ1-2, the V gene TRBV7-9; maybe TRBD1 (6 bases). There are 13 residues in the CDR3. Trimming took off 10 bases at V and 6 bases at J, with 18 bases between the two ends. The germline CDR1 and CDR2 sequences are SEHNR and FQNEAQ (reference sequence). In nucleotides, the CDR3 is TGTGCCACCCAATGGGGGCCCAGCGATGGCTACACCTTC. As protein: CATQWGPSDGYTF.

This clone was seen a single time. This chain uses TRBV9 with TRBJ1-1; D perhaps matches TRBD1 (6 bases). The V and J ends lost 4 bases and 0 bases respectively, with 10 bases between them. The CDR3 is 14 residues long. The germline V gene has CDR1 SGDLS and CDR2 YYNGEE. The CDR3 region is CASSPGQMNTEAFF. The CDR3 bases are TGTGCCAGCAGCCCCGGACAGATGAACACTGAAGCTTTCTTT.

This rearrangement joins TRBV19 to TRBJ1-2; D gene uncertain. The CDR3 has 15 residues. V was pared by 2 bases and J by 1 base, with 11 bases between. Germline CDR1 and CDR2: LNHDA and SQIVND (reference sequence). Here the CDR3 DNA reads TGTGCCAGTAGTATACGAAGAGTTGGTAACTATGGCTACACCTTC. It yields the protein CASSIRRVGNYGYTF.

J is TRBJ2-7 and V is TRBV18; 7 bases align to TRBD1. Looked up from germline, CDR1 is KGHSH and CDR2 is LQKENI. The CDR3 contains 14 residues. With V trimmed by 3 bases and J by 3 bases, 5 bases remained unmatched. CDR3 residues: CASSPNRGDYEQYF. CDR3 sequence (DNA): TGTGCCAGCTCACCCAACAGGGGCGACTACGAGCAGTACTTC.

The chain is built from TRBV5-5 and TRBJ2-7; a possible D gene is TRBD1 (6 bases). Germline V gene lookup returns CDR1 SGHKS and CDR2 YYEKEE (reference sequence). Trimming shortened V by 1 base and J by 5 bases, and 10 bases separated the two germline ends. The CDR3 spans 13 residues. CDR3 DNA: TGTGCCAGCAGCTTGCAACAGGGCGACGAGCAGTACTTC. Translation: CASSLQQGDEQYF. The full variable domain, completed using reference TRBV5-5 and TRBJ2-7, is DAGVTQSPTHLIKTRGQQVTLRCSPISGHKSVSWYQQVLGQGPQFIFQYYEKEERGRGNFPDRFSARQFPNYSSELNVNALLLGDSALYLCASSLQQGDEQYFGPGTRLTVT.

The CDR3 spells CASSQERTSGGEDEQFF. The CDR3 nucleotides read TGTGCCAGCAGCCAAGAGCGCACTAGCGGGGGGGAGGATGAGCAGTTCTTC. The chain employs TRBV4-2 and TRBJ2-1, with 13 nucleotides matching TRBD2. Germline CDR1 is LGHNA and CDR2 is YNFKEQ. This CDR3 has 17 residues. Trimming cost V 0 bases and J 8 bases; bases outside gene matches: 7.

Turning to this clone: The junction departs from germline at one end; a sequencing error may be responsible. The chain couples TRBV7-9 to TRBJ1-4, with 7 positions matching TRBD1. The CDR3 totals 15 residues. From germline, CDR1 is SEHNR and CDR2 FQNEAQ (reference sequence). The CDR3 DNA is TGTTCCAGCAGCTCAGGACAGGCAACTAATGAAAAACTGTTTTTT. Translation gives CSSSSGQATNEKLFF.

The chain recombines TRBV6-6 with TRBJ1-3, with a weak D call TRBD1 (5 bases). Trimming took 0 bases from V and 8 from J, leaving 14 bases between them. The germline V gene encodes CDR1 MNHNY and CDR2 SVGAGI (reference sequence). The CDR3 runs 15 residues. This chain's CDR3 is CASSYSKGRDDTIYF. The CDR3 DNA sequence: TGTGCCAGCAGTTACTCGAAGGGCAGGGATGACACCATATATTTT.

This chain uses TRBV11-2 with TRBJ2-7; 10 bases are shared with TRBD1. The CDR3 has 13 residues. V shed 5 bases and J 6 bases; nucleotides not matched to a gene: 4. The germline gives CDR1 SGHAT, CDR2 FQNNGV. This CDR3 reads CASSMDRGGEQYF. In DNA, the CDR3 is TGTGCCAGCAGCATGGACAGGGGGGGCGAGCAGTACTTC.

CDR3 residues: CASSPPRLSSGTLHEQFF. The CDR3, as DNA: TGTGCCAGCAGCCCCCCCCGCTTATCTAGCGGGACGTTGCATGAGCAGTTCTTC. The V call is TRBV5-4, the J call TRBJ2-1; TRBD2 matches at 9 bases. This CDR3 has 18 amino acids. The J segment lost 8 bases and the V segment lost 4 bases, leaving 19 bases of the junction unmatched. In germline, CDR1 is SGHNT, CDR2 YYREEE (reference sequence).

V and J are TRBV5-8 and TRBJ2-1; 7 nucleotides align to TRBD1. The CDR3 contains 16 residues. V shed 4 bases and J 2 bases; nucleotides not matched to a gene: 9. Per germline, CDR1 SGHTS and CDR2 YDEGEE. The CDR3 here is CASSDAWQGAYNEQFF. In DNA, the CDR3 is TGTGCCAGCAGCGATGCCTGGCAGGGGGCCTACAATGAGCAGTTCTTC. The complete variable domain, with remaining parts taken from reference TRBV5-8 and TRBJ2-1, reads EAGVTQSPTHLIKTRGQQATLRCSPISGHTSVYWYQQALGLGLQFLLWYDEGEERNRGNFPPRFSGRQFPNYSSELNVNALELEDSALYLCASSDAWQGAYNEQFFGPGTRLTVL.

The chain links TRBV12-5 to TRBJ1-4; no definite D call. The CDR3 consists of 14 residues. The germline V gene has CDR1 LGHNT and CDR2 FRNRAP. Trimming pared 1 base from V and 7 bases from J, leaving 10 bases between. CDR3 in amino acids: CASGLEGGGEKLFF. Here the CDR3 DNA reads TGTGCTAGTGGTTTGGAGGGAGGTGGTGAAAAACTGTTTTTT.

This clone was seen a few times. The genes are TRBV2 and TRBJ1-1, with D possibly TRBD1 on 6 matching bases. The germline CDR1 and CDR2 sequences are SNHLY and FYNNEI. The germline V and J ends were trimmed by 2 bases and 4 bases, with 17 bases remaining between them. The CDR3 loop spans 16 amino acids. CDR3 sequence (DNA): TGTGCCAGCAGTGAATCCCCGGGACATTCTTTCACTGAAGCTTTCTTT. It yields the protein CASSESPGHSFTEAFF.

The CDR3 loop reads CATLQTSGRATGELFF. As DNA, the CDR3 is TGTGCCACCCTTCAGACTAGCGGGAGGGCCACCGGGGAGCTGTTTTTT. This rearrangement joins TRBV11-3 to TRBJ2-2; 14 bases agree with TRBD2. The CDR3 loop spans 16 amino acids. CDR1 SGHNT and CDR2 YENEEA come from the germline V gene. The junction had 8 bases not matched to a gene; V was cut back by 10 bases and J by 4 bases.

This sequence joins TRBV19 and TRBJ2-3; 10 bases are shared with TRBD2. In germline, CDR1 is LNHDA, CDR2 SQIVND (reference sequence). Losses at the gene ends were 7 bases for V and 2 bases for J; bases not matched to a gene: 6. The CDR3 is 15 amino acids. CDR3 region: CASTLGLANTDTQYF. CDR3 nucleotide sequence: TGTGCCAGTACCTTGGGACTAGCGAACACAGATACGCAGTATTTT.

The chain links TRBV4-1 to TRBJ1-1; possibly TRBD1 for D (6 bases). Trimming stripped 4 bases from V and 3 bases from J, with 15 bases between. Germline V gene lookup returns CDR1 MGHRA and CDR2 YSYEKL. The CDR3 totals 15 residues. CDR3 sequence: CASSRELQGHTEAFF. CDR3 sequence (DNA): TGCGCCAGCAGCCGAGAATTACAGGGCCACACTGAAGCTTTCTTT.

The chain employs TRBV9 and TRBJ2-2, with TRBD2 matching over 9 bases. CDR1 and CDR2 from the germline V gene are SGDLS and YYNGEE. The CDR3 spans 16 residues. Trimming took 0 bases from V and 6 from J; bases not matched to a gene: 6. The CDR3 loop is CASSVVSSGRAGELFF. In nucleotides, the CDR3 is TGTGCCAGCAGCGTAGTTAGTAGCGGGAGAGCCGGGGAGCTGTTTTTT.

The chain employs TRBV29-1 and TRBJ2-1; 11 nucleotides match TRBD1. CDR1 is SQVTM, CDR2 ANQGSEA, per germline. With V trimmed by 4 bases and J by 7 bases, 3 bases remained unmatched. The CDR3 consists of 13 residues. Written as DNA, the CDR3 is TGCAGCGTTGGTGGGACAGGGGGGAATGAGCAGTTCTTC. Residues: CSVGGTGGNEQFF.

This chain connects TRBV6-1 to TRBJ2-7, with D maybe TRBD1 (5 bases). This CDR3 contains 14 residues. Trimming left V 8 bases short and J 5 bases short, with 19 bases between. Germline CDR1 reads MNHNS; CDR2 reads SASEGT. Written as DNA, the CDR3 is TGTGCCAGCTCTGAACGGCAGGGTGGCGACGAGCAGTACTTC. It yields the protein CASSERQGGDEQYF.

J is TRBJ2-7 and V is TRBV25-1; D call uncertain. The CDR3 is 15 residues long. V dropped 5 bases and J dropped 1 base, with 15 bases sitting between them. Germline lookup yields CDR1 MGHDK and CDR2 SYGVNS. CDR3 residues: CASSQTFLPSYEQYF. As DNA, the CDR3 is TGTGCCAGCAGTCAGACATTCTTACCATCCTACGAGCAGTACTTC.

This clone occurred a few times. The CDR3 protein is CASSEDSLDTQYF. CDR3 coding DNA: TGTGCCAGCAGTGAGGACAGCCTAGATACGCAGTATTTT. The J gene is TRBJ2-3, the V gene TRBV6-4, with TRBD1 as a possible D gene (6 bases). CDR3 size: 13 residues. Germline CDR1 and CDR2: MRHNA and SNTAGT. The ends were cut back, 3 bases at V and 5 bases at J, with 9 bases in the middle.

CDR3 nucleotide sequence: TGCGCCAGCAGCCGGGCCCCAGGGGGGACCCAGTACTTC. Its protein product is CASSRAPGGTQYF. The chain recombines TRBV5-1 with TRBJ2-5; 7 bases match TRBD1. V lost 4 bases and J lost 7; bases outside the gene matches: 7. Germline lookup yields CDR1 SGHRS and CDR2 YFSETQ. This CDR3 comprises 13 residues.

This sequence joins TRBV19 and TRBJ2-7; D unclear. Per the germline V gene, CDR1 is LNHDA and CDR2 is SQIVND (reference sequence). The germline V and J ends were trimmed by 1 base and 6 bases, with 4 bases remaining between them. The CDR3 loop spans 11 amino acids. CDR3 residues: CASSIGAEQYF. CDR3 DNA sequence: TGTGCCAGTAGTATAGGGGCCGAGCAGTACTTC.

This chain connects TRBV9 to TRBJ1-5; 8 nucleotides align to TRBD1. Unmatched junction bases numbered 1, after V lost 3 bases and J lost 2 bases. This CDR3 is built from 14 residues. CDR1 and CDR2 from the germline V gene are SGDLS and YYNGEE. Here the CDR3 reads CASSGGQGNQPQHF. DNA of the CDR3: TGTGCCAGCAGCGGGGGACAGGGCAATCAGCCCCAGCATTTT.

On this clone itself: The same CDR3 arises from other DNA sequences in this sample as well. This sequence joins TRBV18 and TRBJ2-7; D possibly corresponds to TRBD2 (6 bases). V lost 2 bases, J lost 5 bases, and 13 bases lay in between. The germline CDR1 and CDR2 sequences are KGHSH and LQKENI. The CDR3 loop spans 14 amino acids. CDR3: CASSPTGDQNEQYF. The CDR3 region has the DNA TGTGCCAGCTCACCAACGGGGGACCAGAACGAGCAGTACTTC.

This chain uses TRBV19 with TRBJ2-7; 7 bases align to TRBD2. After removal of 9 bases from V and 2 bases from J, the junction contained 10 bases not matched to a gene. The CDR3 is made up of 14 amino acids. Germline values: CDR1 LNHDA, CDR2 SQIVND (reference sequence). The CDR3 reads CASVTHSGAYEQYV. Here the CDR3 DNA reads TGTGCCAGCGTCACTCACAGCGGGGCCTACGAGCAGTACGTC.

The rearrangement joins TRBV4-1 to TRBJ2-2, with D possibly matching TRBD2 (6 bases). CDR3 length: 16 residues. Germline CDR1 is MGHRA and CDR2 is YSYEKL. V was trimmed by 3 bases and J by 5 bases, leaving 16 bases between them. The chain's CDR3 is CASSQGSGARTGELFF. As DNA, the CDR3 is TGCGCCAGCAGCCAGGGTAGCGGTGCGAGGACCGGGGAGCTGTTTTTT.

The chain couples TRBV7-2 to TRBJ1-2, with a possible D match to TRBD1 (5 bases). Germline V gene data show CDR1 as SGHTA and CDR2 as FQGNSA. There are 13 residues in the CDR3. Trimming took off 5 bases at V and 5 bases at J, with 12 bases between the two ends. The CDR3 sequence: CASSVSDRYGYTF. The CDR3, as DNA: TGTGCCAGCAGCGTCTCCGACAGATATGGCTACACCTTC.

The CDR3 is CASSPLYGRAFNEQFF. The CDR3 bases are TGTGCCAGCAGCCCCCTCTACGGGAGGGCCTTCAATGAGCAGTTCTTC. The chain links TRBV28 to TRBJ2-1; 8 positions match TRBD2. CDR1 MDHEN and CDR2 SYDVKM come from the germline V gene. The junction had 13 bases not matched to a gene; V was cut back by 6 bases and J by 6 bases. The length of the CDR3 is 16 residues.